These T cell receptor beta chains were read from a single sample in a study of CD8 T cells in ankylosing spondylitis. A single record per CDR3 protein comes from TCRdb applying MiXCR to the 5' RACE reads. The profile shows around 770,000 distinct CDR3 sequences, under 20% of them singletons. The source material was blood, either unsorted or a sorted T cell fraction (not recorded which). These receptors all come from a male donor with ankylosing spondylitis. The CDR3 runs from the conserved cysteine through the conserved F or W.

V gene,J gene,CDR3 protein
TRBV29-1,TRBJ2-3,CSVEGDGEGTDTQYF
TRBV10-3,TRBJ2-5,CAISEGQEQETQYF
TRBV5-6,TRBJ1-3,CASSLRDIGGNTIYF
TRBV2,TRBJ1-5,CASSENKRGSQPQHF
TRBV18,TRBJ2-5,CASSPALGETQYF
TRBV30,TRBJ1-1,CAWSVGRTGGTEAFF
TRBV3-1,TRBJ2-1,CASSLDLNYNEQFF
TRBV4-2,TRBJ2-2,CASSHILLGYGELFF
TRBV29-1,TRBJ2-5,CSVVGQSQKTQYF
TRBV29-1,TRBJ1-1,CSDICCCLMNTEAFF
TRBV7-2,TRBJ1-1,CASSLAPGGRAEAFF
TRBV5-1,TRBJ1-1,CASSLGSGGEAFF
TRBV9,TRBJ2-7,CASSETDSAIYEQYF
TRBV11-2,TRBJ2-3,CASSLGGFTDTQYF
TRBV6-6,TRBJ2-7,CASSYSDQGEQYF
TRBV7-2,TRBJ1-2,CASSLERAKGGYTF
TRBV27,TRBJ2-7,CASNSLAGGSYEQYF
TRBV7-2,TRBJ2-1,CASGSRVSYNEQFF
TRBV3-1,TRBJ2-1,CASSPRRAGTGDNEQFF
TRBV5-1,TRBJ2-7,CASSLEPAVSSYEQYF
TRBV29-1,TRBJ2-1,CSVATGGRSYNEQFF
TRBV5-8,TRBJ2-7,CASSYRGAHQYEQYF
TRBV7-3,TRBJ2-3,CASSLTHRVGTDTQYF
TRBV4-2,TRBJ1-1,CASSQEEGASTEAFF
TRBV5-1,TRBJ2-6,CASSLGSETGANVLTF
TRBV29-1,TRBJ2-3,CSVEGTVKSTDTQYF
TRBV12-3/TRBV12-4,TRBJ1-3,CASSPTGRSGNTIYF
TRBV20-1,TRBJ2-4,CSARSPGQGKNIQYF
TRBV5-6,TRBJ2-1,CASSLASGGPSYNEQFF
TRBV29-1,TRBJ2-1,CSYNREGLYNEQFF
TRBV12-3/TRBV12-4,TRBJ2-2,CASGGNTGELFF
TRBV10-3,TRBJ2-5,CAISESNSRGGETQYF
TRBV27,TRBJ2-3,CASSFSGQGLDTQYF
TRBV6-2/TRBV6-3,TRBJ2-1,CASSGLAGEGDEQFF
TRBV30,TRBJ2-3,CAWSPSRDTQYF
TRBV11-2,TRBJ2-3,CASSSAPGPLGTQYF
TRBV12-3/TRBV12-4,TRBJ1-2,CASSLNAAGWNYGYTF
TRBV7-9,TRBJ2-3,CASSPALRTDTQYF
TRBV20-1,TRBJ1-6,CSAQGARNSPLHF
TRBV20-1,TRBJ2-5,CSAKPGLASQETQYF
TRBV19,TRBJ2-1,CASRGTARANEQFF
TRBV7-3,TRBJ2-1,CASSPMGRVLDEQFF
TRBV27,TRBJ2-1,CASSAGTGLWEQFF